The 11 T cell receptor beta chains below were found in one sample sequenced in a study of T cells after yellow fever vaccination. Each CDR3 protein is one row after TCRdb ran MiXCR on the 5' RACE reads. This sample has hundreds of thousands of distinct CDR3 sequences; 9% to 15% occur once, and the top ten carry more than 12%. The starting material was PBMCs, obtained on the day of the yellow fever booster vaccination. Receptors were obtained from a man aged 25 to 45 who received the YFV17D yellow fever vaccine.

This clonotype has just a few counts. The chain uses TRBV20-1 and TRBJ2-1; 7 bases agree with TRBD1. CDR3 length equals 15 residues. CDR1 and CDR2 (germline): DFQATT, SNEGSKA (reference sequence). Trimming cost V 5 bases and J 4 bases; bases outside gene matches: 11. The CDR3 here is CSAPGTVQSYNEQFF. The CDR3 region has the DNA TGCAGTGCTCCCGGGACAGTCCAATCTTACAATGAGCAGTTCTTC.

This clonotype was seen a few times. The chain employs TRBV24-1 and TRBJ2-1; D gene unclear. Trimming removed 4 bases from V and 4 bases from J, with 7 bases in between. CDR3 size: 13 residues. CDR1 and CDR2 from the germline V gene are KGHDR and SFDVKD. CDR3: CATSEPSYNEQFF. CDR3 bases: TGTGCCACCAGTGAACCCAGTTACAATGAGCAGTTCTTC.

This sequence joins TRBV30 and TRBJ2-7; D perhaps matches TRBD1 (5 bases). CDR1 and CDR2 (germline): GTSNPN, SVGIG (reference sequence). The V gene lost 5 bases and the J gene lost 5 bases, with 16 bases spanning the gap. The CDR3 has 13 residues. CDR3 coding DNA: TGTGCCTGGGCAGGGTATGAGGCTCACGAGCAGTACTTC. Its translation is CAWAGYEAHEQYF.

This clonotype was counted ten times or more. V gene TRBV12-3 or TRBV12-4 combines with J gene TRBJ2-2; D is ambiguous. The CDR3 loop spans 12 amino acids. V dropped 6 bases and J dropped 7 bases, with 9 bases sitting between them. The DNA of the CDR3 is TGTGCCAGCAGCTTTTTGGGCGGGGAGCTGTTTTTT. Amino acid sequence: CASSFLGGELFF.

The table lists this clonotype with a few counts. The genes are TRBV12-3 or TRBV12-4 and TRBJ2-1; D is uncertain. The V end was cut by 6 bases, the J end by 5 bases, with 11 bases between. This CDR3 has 13 residues. Here the CDR3 DNA reads TGTGCCAGCAGGCCGGACGGAAACAATGAGCAGTTCTTC. Encoded protein: CASRPDGNNEQFF.

The chain couples TRBV29-1 to TRBJ2-3; possible D gene TRBD1, 5 bases. Germline CDR1 is SQVTM and CDR2 is ANQGSEA. Trimming removed 6 bases from V and 6 bases from J, with 19 bases in between. The CDR3 totals 14 residues. CDR3 region: CSVTGWGVGDTQYF. The CDR3 DNA follows: TGCAGCGTGACGGGCTGGGGCGTCGGTGATACGCAGTATTTT.

The chain links TRBV28 to TRBJ2-7; tentative D call: TRBD1 (7 bases). Germline-derived CDR1 and CDR2 are MDHEN and SYDVKM. This CDR3 spans 15 amino acids. Trimming took 7 bases from V and 4 from J, leaving 20 bases between them. CDR3 residues: CASTVGGRGRYEQYF. The CDR3 DNA reads TGTGCCAGCACCGTAGGGGGCAGGGGGAGGTACGAGCAGTACTTC.

The V call is TRBV24-1, the J call TRBJ2-7, with D possibly TRBD2 on 5 matching bases. Germline V gene lookup returns CDR1 KGHDR and CDR2 SFDVKD. The V end was cut by 12 bases, the J end by 5 bases, with 22 bases between. The CDR3 totals 14 residues. This chain's CDR3 is CAPRTKRDCDEQYF. CDR3 in DNA: TGTGCCCCCCGGACGAAGAGGGATTGCGACGAGCAGTACTTC.

The chain combines TRBV20-1 with TRBJ2-1; possible D gene TRBD2, 5 bases. V was pared by 5 bases and J by 11 bases, with 10 bases between. There are 10 residues in the CDR3. CDR1 is DFQATT, CDR2 SNEGSKA, per germline (reference sequence). CDR3 loop: CSAWRTQQFF. CDR3 nucleotide sequence: TGCAGTGCTTGGAGGACCCAGCAGTTCTTC.

This clonotype was detected a few times. V is TRBV7-2 and J is TRBJ2-2; no clear D gene. The CDR3 covers 11 residues. CDR1 and CDR2 (germline): SGHTA, FQGNSA. The V end was cut by 7 bases, the J end by 6 bases, with 6 bases between. The CDR3, as DNA: TGTGCCAGCACGGCGGCCGGGGAGCTGTTTTTT. Protein product: CASTAAGELFF.

The genes are TRBV29-1 and TRBJ2-5; D ambiguous. CDR3 length equals 15 residues. Germline loops: CDR1 SQVTM, CDR2 ANQGSEA. Trimming left V 5 bases short and J 2 bases short, with 18 bases between. CDR3 residues: CSVHEPAGLQETQYF. The DNA for the CDR3 is TGCAGCGTTCACGAGCCGGCAGGATTGCAAGAGACCCAGTACTTC.